These 27 T cell receptor beta chains came from one sample sequenced in a study of spatial heterogeneity in lung cancer. TCRdb analysed the 5' RACE reads with MiXCR anew, one entry per CDR3 protein. The sample includes 5,000 to 6,500 distinct CDR3 sequences, over 4% of them seen just once. Their target antigens are unknown. Time point described: sample taken at primary tumor resection. Study observations and caveats: The study found that expanded intratumoral alpha and beta TCR counts tracked tumor mutation counts.

The sequencing here drew on lung tumor tissue, taken at surgery. These receptor sequences come from a male donor with early-stage non-small cell lung cancer.

This clonotype was recorded at least ten times. Germline is not matched at one junction end, which may reflect a read error. The V gene is TRBV13, the J gene TRBJ1-4; 10 bases line up with TRBD1. Germline assignment: CDR1 PRHDT and CDR2 FYEKMQ (reference sequence). This CDR3 has 14 residues. The CDR3 loop reads CANSLGQGRGKLFF. CDR3 nucleotide sequence: TGTGCCAACAGCTTGGGACAGGGGCGCGGAAAACTGTTTTTT.

This clonotype has ten or more counts. The chain uses TRBV29-1 and TRBJ1-4, with D possibly TRBD1 on 6 matching bases. Trimming shortened V by 4 bases and J by 6 bases, and 12 bases separated the two germline ends. This CDR3 comprises 13 residues. The germline V gene encodes CDR1 SQVTM and CDR2 ANQGSEA. DNA for the CDR3: TGCAGCGTTGGTCGAGGGGGAGATGAAAAACTGTTTTTT. Protein sequence: CSVGRGGDEKLFF.

In its sample, this clonotype was seen many times. This chain uses TRBV30 with TRBJ1-2; possibly TRBD1 for D (5 bases). CDR1 is GTSNPN and CDR2 is SVGIG in the germline V gene (reference sequence). The CDR3 extends over 13 amino acids. V gave up 0 bases and J gave up 4 bases, with 9 bases separating them. In DNA form, the CDR3 reads TGTGCCTGGAGTGTGGGTCAGGGCTATGGCTACACCTTC. It specifies CAWSVGQGYGYTF. The full variable domain, its missing parts supplied by reference TRBV30 and TRBJ1-2, is SQTIHQWPATLVQPVGSPLSLECTVEGTSNPNLYWYRQAAGRGLQLLFYSVGIGQISSEVPQNLSASRPQDRQFILSSKKLLLSDSGFYLCAWSVGQGYGYTFGSGTRLTVV.

This clonotype has ten or more counts. The chain carries TRBV5-6 and TRBJ2-4; D is perhaps TRBD2 (6 bases). CDR3 size: 15 residues. Trimming removed 3 bases at V and 2 bases at J, with 12 bases between. CDR1 is SGHDT, CDR2 YYEEEE, per germline. CDR3 nucleotides: TGTGCCAGCAGCTCGGGAGCTATCCCCAAAAACATTCAGTACTTC. Its translation: CASSSGAIPKNIQYF.

Relative to its sample, this clonotype is medium-sized. The chain recombines TRBV27 with TRBJ2-7; perhaps TRBD1 as D (5 bases). V gave up 6 bases and J gave up 5 bases, with 14 bases separating them. There are 13 residues in the CDR3. CDR1 is MNHEY and CDR2 is SMNVEV in the germline V gene (reference sequence). CDR3 sequence (DNA): TGTGCCAGCAGCCCAGGGATTCGTCACGAGCAGTACTTC. As protein: CASSPGIRHEQYF.

By its share, this clonotype is medium-sized (0.01 to 0.1%). The rearrangement links TRBV9 to TRBJ1-5, with a tentative D call TRBD1 (5 bases). The V end was cut by 0 bases, the J end by 7 bases, with 14 bases between. The CDR3 length is 15 residues. Germline CDR1 reads SGDLS; CDR2 reads YYNGEE. Here the CDR3 DNA reads TGTGCCAGCAGCGTAGCAGGGCTAGGGAGCCAGCCCCAGCATTTT. Its translation: CASSVAGLGSQPQHF.

This clonotype was found many times. The V call is TRBV5-1, the J call TRBJ2-5; the match to TRBD2 covers 10 bases. V lost 0 bases to trimming and J lost 4 bases; unmatched junction nucleotides: 6. Germline loops: CDR1 SGHRS, CDR2 YFSETQ. The CDR3 length is 16 residues. The chain's CDR3 is CASSLDGSGGSETQYF. In DNA, the CDR3 is TGCGCCAGCAGCTTGGACGGTAGCGGGGGGTCAGAGACCCAGTACTTC.

By share, this clonotype counts as medium-sized. The chain couples TRBV4-3 to TRBJ1-1; 9 bases match TRBD1. J was trimmed by 4 bases and V by 1 base; bases with no gene match: 7. Per the germline V gene, CDR1 is LGHNA and CDR2 is YSLEER. CDR3 length: 16 residues. The CDR3 loop is CASSQGQGVFGTEAFF. The CDR3 DNA reads TGCGCCAGCAGCCAAGGACAGGGGGTGTTTGGCACTGAAGCTTTCTTT.

This clonotype was counted many times. The chain couples TRBV28 to TRBJ2-2; tentatively, D is TRBD1 (5 bases). The V end was cut by 7 bases, the J end by 1 base, with 10 bases between. The CDR3 contains 14 residues. Germline V gives CDR1 MDHEN, CDR2 SYDVKM. CDR3 loop: CASTSGKNTGELFF. CDR3 sequence (DNA): TGTGCCAGCACCTCAGGGAAGAACACCGGGGAGCTGTTTTTT.

Many counts were recorded for this clonotype. V gene TRBV29-1 combines with J gene TRBJ1-1; D remains ambiguous. Trimming cost V 5 bases and J 0 bases, with 10 bases left between them. CDR3 length: 13 residues. Germline V gene lookup returns CDR1 SQVTM and CDR2 ANQGSEA. In DNA, the CDR3 is TGCAGCGTTCACCCCGTAATGAACACTGAAGCTTTCTTT. This sequence encodes CSVHPVMNTEAFF. Using reference TRBV29-1 and TRBJ1-1 for the parts outside the CDR3, the full variable domain is SAVISQKPSRDICQRGTSLTIQCQVDSQVTMMFWYRQQPGQSLTLIATANQGSEATYESGFVIDKFPISRPNLTFSTLTVSNMSPEDSSIYLCSVHPVMNTEAFFGQGTRLTVV.

This clonotype was found many times. The chain is built from TRBV20-1 and TRBJ2-3; 7 bases are shared with TRBD2. The V segment lost 8 bases and the J segment 0 bases; nucleotides outside the gene matches: 8. CDR3 size: 14 residues. CDR1 is DFQATT, CDR2 SNEGSKA, per germline (reference sequence). Here the CDR3 reads CSLTSASSTDTQYF. The CDR3, as DNA: TGCAGTCTCACTAGCGCCTCTAGCACAGATACGCAGTATTTT.

This clonotype was detected many times. The chain links TRBV3-1 to TRBJ2-7, with 7 nucleotides matching TRBD1. V dropped 0 bases and J dropped 5; count of bases not matched to a gene: 22. The CDR3 extends over 20 amino acids. The germline V gene encodes CDR1 LGHDT and CDR2 YNNKEL (reference sequence). CDR3 residues: CASSQDLATGKTPVLHEQYF. The CDR3 DNA reads TGTGCCAGCAGCCAAGATCTGGCGACAGGGAAGACCCCTGTCCTCCACGAGCAGTACTTC.

This clonotype was counted many times. This rearrangement joins TRBV18 to TRBJ1-1, with a possible D match to TRBD1 (5 bases). Germline CDR1 is KGHSH and CDR2 is LQKENI. This CDR3 has 13 amino acids. Trimming shortened V by 1 base and J by 3 bases, and 6 bases separated the two germline ends. The CDR3 here is CASSPRGDTEAFF. CDR3 bases: TGTGCCAGCTCACCACGGGGGGACACTGAAGCTTTCTTT.

This clonotype has ten or more counts. The chain joins TRBV20-1 to TRBJ2-1; no firm D call. This CDR3 contains 13 residues. Germline CDR1 DFQATT, CDR2 SNEGSKA (reference sequence). The germline V and J ends were trimmed by 8 bases and 2 bases, with 13 bases remaining between them. The DNA of the CDR3 is TGCAGTTCCAGCGAGCAGACCTACAATGAGCAGTTCTTC. This sequence encodes CSSSEQTYNEQFF.

J is TRBJ2-5 and V is TRBV29-1; tentative D call: TRBD2 (6 bases). CDR1 and CDR2 (germline): SQVTM, ANQGSEA. Trimming took 2 bases from V and 4 from J, leaving 11 bases between them. The CDR3 spans 13 residues. The CDR3 loop is CSVEPQGGETQYF. Here the CDR3 DNA reads TGCAGCGTTGAACCCCAGGGAGGAGAGACCCAGTACTTC. Based on the CDR3 plus reference TRBV29-1 and TRBJ2-5, the full variable domain is SAVISQKPSRDICQRGTSLTIQCQVDSQVTMMFWYRQQPGQSLTLIATANQGSEATYESGFVIDKFPISRPNLTFSTLTVSNMSPEDSSIYLCSVEPQGGETQYFGPGTRLLVL.

This clonotype has a handful of counts. The chain recombines TRBV12-5 with TRBJ2-3; D is unclear. Trimming removed 1 base at V and 5 bases at J, with 13 bases between. The CDR3 spans 15 residues. Germline lookup yields CDR1 LGHNT and CDR2 FRNRAP. The chain's CDR3 is CASGLGLGGEDTQYF. For the CDR3, the DNA is TGTGCTAGTGGTTTGGGTCTGGGCGGAGAAGATACGCAGTATTTT.

This clonotype was detected a few times. The chain uses TRBV3-1 and TRBJ2-1; 10 bases map to TRBD2. J gave up 12 bases and V 3 bases, and 14 bases lay outside the gene matches. CDR1 is LGHDT and CDR2 is YNNKEL in the germline V gene (reference sequence). The CDR3 is made up of 16 amino acids. CDR3 DNA: TGTGCCAGCAGCCATGCTATCGGACTAGCGGAAAATAGGCAGTTCTTC. The encoded protein is CASSHAIGLAENRQFF.

The CDR3: CSSLFLGYRAFF. CDR3 nucleotides: TGTTCCTCACTTTTTTTGGGGTATAGAGCTTTCTTT. The chain is built from TRBV2 and TRBJ1-1; D uncertain. The length of the CDR3 is 12 residues. Germline CDR1 and CDR2: SNHLY and FYNNEI. The variable domain in full, completed from reference TRBV2 and TRBJ1-1, reads EPEVTQTPSHQVTQMGQEVILRCVPISNHLYFYWYRQILGQKVEFLVSFYNNEISEKSEIFDDQFSVERPDGSNFTLKIRSTKLEDSAMYFCSSLFLGYRAFFGQGTRLTVV.

This clonotype was seen at least ten times. The chain uses TRBV5-1 and TRBJ1-3; the match to TRBD1 covers 10 bases. The V gene's germline CDR1 is SGHRS and CDR2 YFSETQ. Unmatched junction bases numbered 5, after V lost 7 bases and J lost 1 base. This CDR3 spans 15 amino acids. CDR3 DNA: TGCGCCAGCGGAGACAGGGGGCGGTCTGGAAACACCATATATTTT. Protein product: CASGDRGRSGNTIYF.

The chain is built from TRBV7-2 and TRBJ2-5; 7 bases map to TRBD1. CDR3 length: 21 amino acids. V was clipped by 3 bases and J by 4 bases; unmatched bases: 26. Germline CDR1 and CDR2: SGHTA and FQGNSA. The CDR3 here is CASSFSGGAAETQRAAETQYF. CDR3 DNA: TGTGCCAGCAGCTTTTCAGGGGGAGCCGCAGAGACCCAGCGAGCCGCAGAGACCCAGTACTTC.

This clonotype has a count of ten or more. V is TRBV4-1 and J is TRBJ1-6; the D is unclear. This CDR3 contains 15 residues. The germline gives CDR1 MGHRA, CDR2 YSYEKL. V dropped 0 bases and J dropped 1 base, with 4 bases sitting between them. The CDR3 coding sequence is TGCGCCAGCAGCCAAGATTGGTCCTATAATTCACCCCTCCACTTT. This codes for CASSQDWSYNSPLHF.

This clonotype was seen many times. This chain connects TRBV5-4 to TRBJ2-7; 9 bases are shared with TRBD2. Looked up from germline, CDR1 is SGHNT and CDR2 is YYREEE (reference sequence). The ends lost 0 bases at V and 0 bases at J; junction bases unmatched: 4. This CDR3 is 16 amino acids long. The CDR3 DNA follows: TGTGCCAGCAGCTTGGGGCTAGCGGGATCCTCCTACGAGCAGTACTTC. This gives the protein CASSLGLAGSSYEQYF.

This clonotype is judged medium-sized (0.01 to 0.1%). V gene TRBV6-5 combines with J gene TRBJ2-3, with 11 bases identical to TRBD2. CDR1 is MNHEY and CDR2 is SVGAGI in the germline V gene. J lost 0 bases, V lost 2 bases, and 4 bases had no gene match. This CDR3 has 17 amino acids. CDR3 protein: CASSYIGLAGSTDTQYF. The CDR3 bases are TGTGCCAGCAGTTACATCGGACTAGCGGGTAGCACAGATACGCAGTATTTT.

This clonotype was found many times. The chain recombines TRBV12-3 or TRBV12-4 with TRBJ2-2, with D perhaps given as TRBD1 or TRBD2 (5 bases each). This CDR3 comprises 15 residues. V was clipped by 0 bases and J by 7 bases, with 12 bases between them. In DNA form, the CDR3 reads TGTGCCAGCAGTTTAGCAGGGGAGAATATCGGGGAGCTGTTTTTT. It encodes CASSLAGENIGELFF.

This clonotype has ten or more counts. V is TRBV28 and J is TRBJ2-5; 9 bases fit TRBD1. From germline, CDR1 is MDHEN and CDR2 SYDVKM. Trimming cost V 6 bases and J 7 bases; bases outside gene matches: 9. The CDR3 consists of 14 residues. CDR3 nucleotide sequence: TGTGCCAGCAGGGCCGGGACAGGGTCGGGGACCCAGTACTTC. It yields the protein CASRAGTGSGTQYF.

Regarding this clonotype: This may stem from a read error, because a much larger clone lies one nucleotide away. The gene calls are TRBV28 and TRBJ2-1, with D hard to call. Germline V gives CDR1 MDHEN, CDR2 SYDVKM. The CDR3 sequence is 11 residues long. CDR3 residues: CANSAPYEQFF. The DNA for the CDR3 is TGTGCCAACAGTGCCCCTTACGAGCAGTTCTTC.

This clonotype was counted ten times or more. This chain joins TRBV25-1 and TRBJ1-5, with 7 bases aligning to TRBD1. Trimming at V came to 5 bases and at J to 1 base, leaving 2 bases not matched to a gene. The CDR3 has 14 amino acids. Germline-derived CDR1 and CDR2 are MGHDK and SYGVNS. The CDR3 protein is CASSPGGSNQPQHF. In DNA form, the CDR3 reads TGTGCCAGCAGTCCAGGGGGAAGCAATCAGCCCCAGCATTTT.